This TCR beta chain was captured by sequencing in a study of early T cells in non-severe SARS-CoV-2 infection. Study context: Sequenced material consisted of bulk RNA (from unsorted whole blood), and chains were unpaired.

Germline CDR1 SGHTA, CDR2 FQGNSA. The trim removed 2 bases at V and 6 bases at J, leaving 10 bases unmatched. The CDR3 loop spans 18 amino acids. Individual cDNA molecules received unique molecular identifiers. TCRdb fed the 5' RACE reads into MiXCR, producing one record per CDR3 protein. The sample shows approximately 69,000 distinct CDR3 sequences, roughly 10% of them seen only once. Study-level findings and limits: Database matching using VDJdb favored anti-spike CD8 responses, with private and CD4 specificities left missing.

A note on this clonotype: Its antigen remains unidentified.

The sequenced material came from whole blood. The chain links TRBV7-2 to TRBJ2-3; 14 bases line up with TRBD2. The clonotype was recovered from an adult who was a healthcare worker with PCR-confirmed SARS-CoV-2 infection or an uninfected control (not recorded which). Here the CDR3 reads CASSLTLTSGRARDTQYF. The CDR3 region has the DNA TGTGCCAGCAGCTTAACCCTGACTAGCGGGAGGGCCCGGGATACGCAGTATTTT.